This TCR beta chain was sequenced during a study of OX40 agonist ivuxolimab in advanced cancers. The wider study: Among those enrolled, mean age was around 55 years (range about 23 to 85) and 75% to 85% were male.

There are a few counts of this clone. Excluded were patients having autoimmune disease history or systemic immunosuppression. Patients had blood sampled at baseline and again on cycle 4 day 1 and cycle 7 day 1. With 8 bases removed from V and 4 bases from J, the gap between germline ends came to 12 bases. The CDR3 is 12 residues long. Germline lookup yields CDR1 MNHEY and CDR2 SMNVEV (reference sequence). Assay used: immunoSEQ multiplex PCR; TCRdb lists only in-frame clones, some missing. In the table there are about 81,000 clones, about 85% of which are singletons. The sample in question was CD4+ or CD8+ T cells sorted from blood, obtained in a trial of the OX40 agonist ivuxolimab. The sequence was obtained from an adult with an advanced solid tumor such as melanoma, head and neck, liver or kidney cancer. The gene calls are TRBV27 and TRBJ2-7; possible D gene TRBD1, 5 bases. The CDR3, as DNA: TGTGCCAGCCAGGGATTCCCTTACGAGCAGTACGTC. Its translation: CASQGFPYEQYV.